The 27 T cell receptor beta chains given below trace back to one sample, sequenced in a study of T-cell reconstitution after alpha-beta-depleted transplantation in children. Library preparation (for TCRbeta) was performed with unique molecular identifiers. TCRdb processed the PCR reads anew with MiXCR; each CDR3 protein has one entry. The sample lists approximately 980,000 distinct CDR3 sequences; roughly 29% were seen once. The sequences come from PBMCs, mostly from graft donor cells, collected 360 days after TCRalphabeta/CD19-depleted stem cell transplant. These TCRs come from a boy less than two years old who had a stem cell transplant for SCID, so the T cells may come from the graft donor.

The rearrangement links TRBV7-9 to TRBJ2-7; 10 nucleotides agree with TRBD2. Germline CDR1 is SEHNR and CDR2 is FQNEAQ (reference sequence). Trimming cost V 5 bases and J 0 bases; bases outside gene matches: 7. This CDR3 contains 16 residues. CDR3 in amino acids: CASSAQGLAFSYEQYF. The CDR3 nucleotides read TGTGCCAGCAGCGCCCAGGGACTAGCGTTCTCCTACGAGCAGTACTTC.

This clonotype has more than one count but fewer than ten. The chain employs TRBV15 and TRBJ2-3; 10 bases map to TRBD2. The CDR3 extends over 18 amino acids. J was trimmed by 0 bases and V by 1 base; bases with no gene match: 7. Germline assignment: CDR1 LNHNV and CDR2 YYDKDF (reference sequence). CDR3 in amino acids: CATSRGRSGGGSTDTQYF. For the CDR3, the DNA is TGTGCCACCAGCAGAGGAAGAAGCGGGGGGGGTAGCACAGATACGCAGTATTTT.

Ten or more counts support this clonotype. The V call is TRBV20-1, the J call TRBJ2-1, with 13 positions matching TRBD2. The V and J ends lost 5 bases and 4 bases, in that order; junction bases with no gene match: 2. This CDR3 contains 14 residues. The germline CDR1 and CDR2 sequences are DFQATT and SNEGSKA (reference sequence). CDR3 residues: CSASTSGGYNEQFF. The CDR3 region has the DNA TGCAGTGCTTCGACTAGCGGGGGGTACAATGAGCAGTTCTTC.

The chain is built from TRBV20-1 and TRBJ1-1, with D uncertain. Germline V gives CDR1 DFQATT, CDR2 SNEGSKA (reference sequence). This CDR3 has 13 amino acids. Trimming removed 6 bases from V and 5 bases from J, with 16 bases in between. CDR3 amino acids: CSAENPTRTEAFF. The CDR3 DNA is TGCAGTGCCGAAAACCCAACGAGGACTGAAGCTTTCTTT.

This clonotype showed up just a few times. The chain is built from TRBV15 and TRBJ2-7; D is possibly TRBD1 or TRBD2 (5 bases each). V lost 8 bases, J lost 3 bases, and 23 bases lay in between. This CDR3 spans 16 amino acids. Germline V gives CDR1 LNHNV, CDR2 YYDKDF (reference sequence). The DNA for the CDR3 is TGTGCCACCGCGTACCCATTTCGGGACGGAGACTACGAGCAGTACTTC. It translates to CATAYPFRDGDYEQYF.

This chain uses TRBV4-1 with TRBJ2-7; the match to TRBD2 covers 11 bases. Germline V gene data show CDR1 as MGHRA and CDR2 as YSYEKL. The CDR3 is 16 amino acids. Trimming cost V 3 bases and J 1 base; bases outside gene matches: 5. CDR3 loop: CASSQLTSGGSYEQYF. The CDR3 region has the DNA TGCGCCAGCAGCCAGCTTACTAGCGGGGGATCCTACGAGCAGTACTTC.

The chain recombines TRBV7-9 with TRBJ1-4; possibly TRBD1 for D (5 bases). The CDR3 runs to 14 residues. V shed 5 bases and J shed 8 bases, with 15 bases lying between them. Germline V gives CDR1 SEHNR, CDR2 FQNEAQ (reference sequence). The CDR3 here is CASSAGRTTEKLFF. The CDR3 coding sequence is TGTGCCAGCAGCGCGGGACGGACTACCGAAAAACTGTTTTTT.

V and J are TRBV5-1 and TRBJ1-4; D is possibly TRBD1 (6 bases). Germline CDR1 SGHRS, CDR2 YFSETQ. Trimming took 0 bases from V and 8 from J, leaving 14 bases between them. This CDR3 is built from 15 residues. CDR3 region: CASSLGWGAREKLFF. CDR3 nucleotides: TGCGCCAGCAGCTTGGGATGGGGGGCCCGGGAAAAACTGTTTTTT.

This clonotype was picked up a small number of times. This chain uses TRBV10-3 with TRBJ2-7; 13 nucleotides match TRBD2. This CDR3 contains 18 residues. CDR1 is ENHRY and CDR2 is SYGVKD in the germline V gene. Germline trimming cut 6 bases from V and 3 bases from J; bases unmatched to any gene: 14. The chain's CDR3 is CAISDTLAGGPTVYEQYF. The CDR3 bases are TGTGCCATCAGCGACACACTAGCGGGGGGGCCAACAGTCTACGAGCAGTACTTC.

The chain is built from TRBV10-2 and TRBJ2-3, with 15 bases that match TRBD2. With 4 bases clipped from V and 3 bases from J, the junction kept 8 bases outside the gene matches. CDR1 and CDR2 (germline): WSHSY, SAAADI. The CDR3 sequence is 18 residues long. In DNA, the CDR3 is TGCGCCAGCAGTGGCCCCGGACTAGCGGGGGGGTTGACAGATACGCAGTATTTT. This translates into CASSGPGLAGGLTDTQYF.

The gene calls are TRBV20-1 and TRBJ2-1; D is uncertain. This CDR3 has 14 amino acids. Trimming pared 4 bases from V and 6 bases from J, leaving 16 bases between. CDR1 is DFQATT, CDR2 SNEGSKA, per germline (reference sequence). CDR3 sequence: CSATPMRLINEQFF. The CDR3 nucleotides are TGCAGTGCTACCCCCATGCGGCTAATCAATGAGCAGTTCTTC.

The CDR3 DNA follows: TGCGCCAGCAGCACCCTCCCCCACCCAGCTCCACTCACGCAGTATTTT. This translates into CASSTLPHPAPLTQYF. The V call is TRBV5-1, the J call TRBJ2-3; D is ambiguous. The V end lost 4 bases, the J end lost 9 bases, and 24 bases lay between the germline ends. The CDR3 is made up of 16 amino acids. From germline, CDR1 is SGHRS and CDR2 YFSETQ. The whole variable domain, remainder taken from reference TRBV5-1 and TRBJ2-3, is KAGVTQTPRYLIKTRGQQVTLSCSPISGHRSVSWYQQTPGQGLQFLFEYFSETQRNKGNFPGRFSGRQFSNSRSEMNVSTLELGDSALYLCASSTLPHPAPLTQYFGPGTRLTVL.

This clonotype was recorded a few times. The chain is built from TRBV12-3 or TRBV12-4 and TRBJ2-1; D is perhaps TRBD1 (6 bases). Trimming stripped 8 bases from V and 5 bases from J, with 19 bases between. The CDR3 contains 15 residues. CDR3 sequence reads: CASSPKGGSHNEQFF. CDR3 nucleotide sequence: TGTGCCAGCTCCCCTAAAGGGGGTTCTCACAATGAGCAGTTCTTC.

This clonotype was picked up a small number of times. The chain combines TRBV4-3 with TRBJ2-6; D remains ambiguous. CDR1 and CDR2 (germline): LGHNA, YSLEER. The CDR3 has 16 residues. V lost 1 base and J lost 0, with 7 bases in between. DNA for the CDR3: TGCGCCAGCAGCCAAGCGTCAGTCTCTGGGGCCAACGTCCTGACTTTC. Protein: CASSQASVSGANVLTF.

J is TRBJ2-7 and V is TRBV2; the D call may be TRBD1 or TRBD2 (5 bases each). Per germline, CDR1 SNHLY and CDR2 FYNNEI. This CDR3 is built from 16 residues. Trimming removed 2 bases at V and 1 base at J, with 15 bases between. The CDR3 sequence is CASSEKGASRSYEQYF. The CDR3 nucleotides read TGTGCCAGCAGTGAAAAAGGGGCTAGCAGATCCTACGAGCAGTACTTC.

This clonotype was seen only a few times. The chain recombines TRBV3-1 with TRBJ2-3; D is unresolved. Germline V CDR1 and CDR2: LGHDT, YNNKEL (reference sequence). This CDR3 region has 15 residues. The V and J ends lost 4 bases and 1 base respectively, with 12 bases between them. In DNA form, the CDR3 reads TGTGCCAGCAGCCCAGGACCCTTAGGCACAGATACGCAGTATTTT. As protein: CASSPGPLGTDTQYF.

As DNA, the CDR3 is TGCAGTGTCCGAACAGTCCCCGGGGAGCTGTTTTTT. As protein: CSVRTVPGELFF. This chain joins TRBV20-1 and TRBJ2-2; D gene ambiguous. This CDR3 is 12 amino acids long. Per germline, CDR1 DFQATT and CDR2 SNEGSKA (reference sequence). Trimming removed 7 bases from V and 6 bases from J, with 12 bases in between.

For the CDR3, the DNA is TGTGCCAGCAGCTCCGGGACAGCCAACTCCTACGAGCAGTACTTC. Its protein is CASSSGTANSYEQYF. This chain connects TRBV5-4 to TRBJ2-7; TRBD1 agrees at 7 bases. This CDR3 spans 15 amino acids. Looked up from germline, CDR1 is SGHNT and CDR2 is YYREEE (reference sequence). Unmatched junction bases numbered 6, after V lost 3 bases and J lost 0 bases.

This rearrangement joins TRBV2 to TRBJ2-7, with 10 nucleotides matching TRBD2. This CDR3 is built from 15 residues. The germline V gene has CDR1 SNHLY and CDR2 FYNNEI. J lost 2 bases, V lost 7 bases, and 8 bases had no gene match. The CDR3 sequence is CASNTAGGLTYEQYF. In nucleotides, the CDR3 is TGTGCCAGCAATACAGCGGGGGGGCTCACCTACGAGCAGTACTTC. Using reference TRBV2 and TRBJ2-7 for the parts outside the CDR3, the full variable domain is EPEVTQTPSHQVTQMGQEVILRCVPISNHLYFYWYRQILGQKVEFLVSFYNNEISEKSEIFDDQFSVERPDGSNFTLKIRSTKLEDSAMYFCASNTAGGLTYEQYFGPGTRLTVT.

CDR3 sequence reads: CASSLVAAYPSYEQYF. The DNA of the CDR3 is TGTGCCAGCAGCTTGGTGGCAGCCTATCCCTCCTACGAGCAGTACTTC. The gene calls are TRBV5-5 and TRBJ2-7, with unresolved D. The CDR3 is 16 amino acids. CDR1 is SGHKS and CDR2 is YYEKEE in the germline V gene (reference sequence). Between the trimmed V and J ends, which lost 0 bases and 0 bases, there was a span of 13 bases.

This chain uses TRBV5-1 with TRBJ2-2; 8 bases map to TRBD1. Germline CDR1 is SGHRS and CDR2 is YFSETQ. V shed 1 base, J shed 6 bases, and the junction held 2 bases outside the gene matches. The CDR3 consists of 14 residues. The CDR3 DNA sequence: TGCGCCAGCAGCTTGAACAGGGGGGCCGGGGAGCTGTTTTTT. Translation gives CASSLNRGAGELFF. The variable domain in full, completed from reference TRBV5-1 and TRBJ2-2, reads KAGVTQTPRYLIKTRGQQVTLSCSPISGHRSVSWYQQTPGQGLQFLFEYFSETQRNKGNFPGRFSGRQFSNSRSEMNVSTLELGDSALYLCASSLNRGAGELFFGEGSRLTVL.

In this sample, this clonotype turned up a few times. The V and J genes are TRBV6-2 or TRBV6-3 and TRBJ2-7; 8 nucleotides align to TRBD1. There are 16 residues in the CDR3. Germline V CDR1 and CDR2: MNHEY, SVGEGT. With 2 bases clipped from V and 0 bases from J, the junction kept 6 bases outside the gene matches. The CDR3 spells CASSYGQGANSYEQYF. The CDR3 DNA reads TGTGCCAGCAGTTACGGGCAGGGGGCAAACTCCTACGAGCAGTACTTC.

The CDR3 loop is CAIRGIYNEQFF. CDR3 nucleotide sequence: TGTGCCATCAGGGGTATCTACAATGAGCAGTTCTTC. The rearrangement uses TRBV10-3 and TRBJ2-1; D is undetermined. CDR3 length equals 12 residues. Germline-derived CDR1 and CDR2 are ENHRY and SYGVKD. Trimming removed 6 bases at V and 3 bases at J, with 6 bases between.

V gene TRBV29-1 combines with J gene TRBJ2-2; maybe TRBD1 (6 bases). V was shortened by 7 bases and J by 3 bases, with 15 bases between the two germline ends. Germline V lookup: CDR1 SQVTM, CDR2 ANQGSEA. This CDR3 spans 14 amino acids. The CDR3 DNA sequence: TGCAGCGCTGGGGGCAGGGGTGACACCGGGGAGCTGTTTTTT. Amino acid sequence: CSAGGRGDTGELFF.

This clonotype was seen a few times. CDR3 sequence (DNA): TGCAGTGGTACAGGGAGCAATCAGCCCCAGCATTTT. Amino acids: CSGTGSNQPQHF. The gene calls are TRBV20-1 and TRBJ1-5, with a possible D match to TRBD1 (6 bases). CDR3 size: 12 residues. Germline V gene lookup returns CDR1 DFQATT and CDR2 SNEGSKA (reference sequence). V was shortened by 7 bases and J by 1 base, with 8 bases between the two germline ends.

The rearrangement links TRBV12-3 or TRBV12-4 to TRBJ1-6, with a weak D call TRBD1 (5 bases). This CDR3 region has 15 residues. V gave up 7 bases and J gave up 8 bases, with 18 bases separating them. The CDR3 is CASNSGTEVYSPLHF. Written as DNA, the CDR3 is TGTGCCAGCAATTCCGGGACGGAGGTTTATTCACCCCTCCACTTT.

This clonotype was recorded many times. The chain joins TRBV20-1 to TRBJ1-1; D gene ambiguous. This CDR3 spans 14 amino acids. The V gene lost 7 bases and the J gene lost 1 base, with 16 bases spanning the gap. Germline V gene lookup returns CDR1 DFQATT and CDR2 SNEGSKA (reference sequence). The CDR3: CSVEARSPNTEAFF. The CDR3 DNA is TGCAGTGTGGAGGCCCGGAGCCCGAACACTGAAGCTTTCTTT.